One sample yielded the 17 T cell receptor beta chains listed below, sequenced in a study of shared clonotypes between healthy human individuals (dated by TCRdb to 2018 to 2020). Receptor amplification or capture employed the immunoSEQ multiplex PCR assay. TCRdb took over this immuneACCESS table, retaining in-frame rearrangements with V and J assigned. Such tables are incomplete; in checked studies, under half of the missing clones stem from an unresolved V gene, and the remainder is unexplained. Counted in this sample were about 1.5 million clones; around 98% of them appeared once. The ten largest make up 0.4% to 0.55% of the sample. Sequencing used naive CD4+ T cells sorted from blood. Reading the label with the study, this specimen's cell subset or site is: CD45RA+ positively selected. These receptors came from a man aged 30 to 45 in good health.

The rearrangement uses TRBV7-9 and TRBJ1-4; D may be TRBD1 (5 bases). The germline V and J ends were trimmed by 2 bases and 3 bases, with 13 bases remaining between them. Germline V gene data show CDR1 as SEHNR and CDR2 as FQNEAQ (reference sequence). The CDR3 spans 16 residues. CDR3 nucleotides: TGTGCCAGCAGCTTAAATTGGTGGGACCCTAATGAAAAACTGTTTTTT. It yields the protein CASSLNWWDPNEKLFF.

This clone was observed a single time. V gene TRBV19 combines with J gene TRBJ2-1, with 8 bases lining up with TRBD2. V was pared by 1 base and J by 9 bases, with 5 bases of the junction left unmatched. The CDR3 is 14 residues long. Germline V gives CDR1 LNHDA, CDR2 SQIVND (reference sequence). The CDR3 DNA is TGTGCCAGTAGTATAGCGGGAGGGCCTAGTGAGCAGTTCTTC. Translated: CASSIAGGPSEQFF. Filled out from reference TRBV19 and TRBJ2-1, the complete variable domain reads DGGITQSPKYLFRKEGQNVTLSCEQNLNHDAMYWYRQDPGQGLRLIYYSQIVNDFQKGDIAEGYSVSREKKESFPLTVTSAQKNPTAFYLCASSIAGGPSEQFFGPGTRLTVL.

V and J are TRBV29-1 and TRBJ2-2, with 8 bases fitting TRBD2. Germline lookup yields CDR1 SQVTM and CDR2 ANQGSEA. The junction had 11 bases not matched to a gene; V was cut back by 7 bases and J by 4 bases. The CDR3 has 15 amino acids. The CDR3 spells CSATDTSGGTGELFF. As DNA, the CDR3 is TGCAGCGCCACCGATACTAGCGGAGGCACCGGGGAGCTGTTTTTT.

V is TRBV4-1 and J is TRBJ2-7, with TRBD1 identical over 7 bases. The V and J ends lost 0 bases and 2 bases, in that order; junction bases with no gene match: 10. Germline CDR1 and CDR2: MGHRA and YSYEKL. The CDR3 runs to 17 residues. CDR3 protein: CASSQESQTGTPYEQYF. Here the CDR3 DNA reads TGCGCCAGCAGCCAAGAATCCCAGACAGGGACGCCCTACGAGCAGTACTTC.

CDR3: CASSYQQNSGNTIYF. The CDR3 DNA follows: TGTGCCAGCAGTTACCAGCAAAACTCTGGAAACACCATATATTTT. The chain links TRBV6-5 to TRBJ1-3; D call uncertain. In germline, CDR1 is MNHEY, CDR2 SVGAGI. Trimming stripped 2 bases from V and 0 bases from J, with 8 bases between. The CDR3 sequence is 15 residues long.

The V gene is TRBV10-3, the J gene TRBJ2-1; D possibly uses TRBD1 or TRBD2 (5 bases each). From germline, CDR1 is ENHRY and CDR2 SYGVKD. Trimming pared 4 bases from V and 7 bases from J, leaving 14 bases between. This CDR3 spans 14 amino acids. The CDR3 nucleotides read TGTGCCATCAGTGGGTCAGGGACCATGAATGAGCAGTTCTTC. Its protein product is CAISGSGTMNEQFF.

The V and J genes are TRBV18 and TRBJ2-1; 12 bases line up with TRBD2. The CDR3 totals 16 residues. V shed 4 bases and J 2 bases; nucleotides not matched to a gene: 3. The germline V gene has CDR1 KGHSH and CDR2 LQKENI. CDR3 protein: CASSRLAGGPYNEQFF. The CDR3 nucleotides are TGTGCCAGCTCACGTCTAGCGGGAGGGCCCTACAATGAGCAGTTCTTC.

The V call is TRBV10-3, the J call TRBJ2-1, with 8 bases fitting TRBD2. With V trimmed by 5 bases and J by 9 bases, 15 bases remained unmatched. The CDR3 contains 16 residues. Germline lookup yields CDR1 ENHRY and CDR2 SYGVKD. CDR3 DNA: TGTGCCATCAGTCTCGGGGGATCAGCGGGGGTGACTGAGCAGTTCTTC. Protein sequence: CAISLGGSAGVTEQFF.

J is TRBJ1-2 and V is TRBV6-1; TRBD1 might be the D (5 bases). This CDR3 is 13 amino acids long. The V end was cut by 4 bases, the J end by 3 bases, with 9 bases between. Germline V gives CDR1 MNHNS, CDR2 SASEGT. The CDR3 spells CASSAGTDYGYTF. CDR3 nucleotides: TGTGCCAGCAGTGCCGGGACGGACTATGGCTACACCTTC.

The chain carries TRBV5-4 and TRBJ2-3, with TRBD2 identical over 7 bases. This CDR3 spans 17 amino acids. The germline gives CDR1 SGHNT, CDR2 YYREEE (reference sequence). J gave up 0 bases and V 0 bases, and 7 bases lay outside the gene matches. Written as DNA, the CDR3 is TGTGCCAGCAGCTTGGTTGTGGGAGGGCCTAGCACAGATACGCAGTATTTT. Protein product: CASSLVVGGPSTDTQYF.

The chain uses TRBV5-8 and TRBJ1-5, with 8 bases that match TRBD1. Germline V gene sequence: CDR1 SGHTS, CDR2 YDEGEE. This CDR3 spans 16 amino acids. V lost 1 base, J lost 3 bases, and 6 bases stayed unmatched. As DNA, the CDR3 is TGTGCCAGCAGCTTGTGGAGGACAGGGTCCAATCAGCCCCAGCATTTT. This gives the protein CASSLWRTGSNQPQHF.

J is TRBJ2-2 and V is TRBV10-3; 11 nucleotides match TRBD1. In germline, CDR1 is ENHRY, CDR2 SYGVKD. The CDR3 is made up of 16 amino acids. V lost 6 bases and J lost 4; bases outside the gene matches: 7. CDR3 DNA sequence: TGTGCCATCAGATCTGGACAGGGGGCGGGCACCGGGGAGCTGTTTTTT. It yields the protein CAIRSGQGAGTGELFF.

The chain has TRBV11-2 and TRBJ2-1; the D is unclear. The CDR3 contains 16 residues. Looked up from germline, CDR1 is SGHAT and CDR2 is FQNNGV. Trimming took off 6 bases at V and 4 bases at J, with 19 bases between the two ends. The CDR3 region is CASRRLAGGMYNEQFF. In nucleotides, the CDR3 is TGTGCCAGCAGACGCTTAGCTGGTGGGATGTACAATGAGCAGTTCTTC.

The chain couples TRBV19 to TRBJ1-2, with D perhaps TRBD1 (6 bases). The CDR3 covers 12 residues. Deletions cut 3 bases from V and 8 bases from J, with 10 bases between. Germline values: CDR1 LNHDA, CDR2 SQIVND (reference sequence). CDR3 in amino acids: CASSIDRKGYTF. In nucleotides, the CDR3 is TGTGCCAGTAGTATTGACAGGAAAGGCTACACCTTC. Filled out from reference TRBV19 and TRBJ1-2, the complete variable domain reads DGGITQSPKYLFRKEGQNVTLSCEQNLNHDAMYWYRQDPGQGLRLIYYSQIVNDFQKGDIAEGYSVSREKKESFPLTVTSAQKNPTAFYLCASSIDRKGYTFGSGTRLTVV.

A few counts support this clone. The chain couples TRBV7-7 to TRBJ2-3; 8 bases are shared with TRBD2. The CDR3 has 15 amino acids. V shed 5 bases and J 4 bases; nucleotides not matched to a gene: 8. Germline V gene lookup returns CDR1 SSHAT and CDR2 FNYEAQ (reference sequence). As DNA, the CDR3 is TGTGCCAGCAGCCCTCACGGGAGGGCATCAGATACGCAGTATTTT. Translated: CASSPHGRASDTQYF. The whole variable domain, remainder taken from reference TRBV7-7 and TRBJ2-3, is GAGVSQSPRYKVTKRGQDVTLRCDPISSHATLYWYQQALGQGPEFLTYFNYEAQPDKSGLPSDRFSAERPEGSISTLTIQRTEQRDSAMYRCASSPHGRASDTQYFGPGTRLTVL.

This rearrangement joins TRBV11-2 to TRBJ2-1, with 9 bases that match TRBD2. After removal of 5 bases from V and 2 bases from J, the junction contained 4 bases not matched to a gene. Germline-derived CDR1 and CDR2 are SGHAT and FQNNGV. CDR3 length: 15 amino acids. CDR3 in amino acids: CASSNPSGTYNEQFF. The CDR3 DNA reads as TGTGCCAGCAGCAATCCTAGCGGGACCTACAATGAGCAGTTCTTC.

This chain links TRBV5-4 with TRBJ1-2; 7 bases match TRBD1. The germline V gene has CDR1 SGHNT and CDR2 YYREEE (reference sequence). This CDR3 comprises 14 residues. The junction had 3 bases not matched to a gene; V was cut back by 0 bases and J by 4 bases. The CDR3 here is CASSLATGLYGYTF. The CDR3 DNA is TGTGCCAGCAGCTTGGCGACAGGGCTCTATGGCTACACCTTC.